This record covers a single T cell receptor (beta chain). Unique molecular identifiers featured in how the TCRbeta library was prepared. TCRdb passed the PCR reads through MiXCR, listing each CDR3 protein once. The sample records some 440,000 distinct CDR3 sequences, around 15% being singletons. The record originates from a study of T-cell reconstitution after alpha-beta-depleted transplantation in children. This clonotype was obtained from a boy under three years old who had a stem cell transplant for Wiskott-Aldrich syndrome, so the T cells may come from the graft donor. The source was PBMCs, mostly from graft donor cells, collected 360 days after TCRalphabeta/CD19-depleted stem cell transplant.

This chain's CDR3 is CASSSAGPINEQFF. CDR3 nucleotides: TGTGCCAGCAGCTCGGCGGGACCAATCAATGAGCAGTTCTTC. The chain joins TRBV5-4 to TRBJ2-1; D is perhaps TRBD2 (6 bases). The CDR3 length is 14 residues. V lost 3 bases and J 6 bases, leaving 13 bases between the germline ends. Germline values: CDR1 SGHNT, CDR2 YYREEE (reference sequence).